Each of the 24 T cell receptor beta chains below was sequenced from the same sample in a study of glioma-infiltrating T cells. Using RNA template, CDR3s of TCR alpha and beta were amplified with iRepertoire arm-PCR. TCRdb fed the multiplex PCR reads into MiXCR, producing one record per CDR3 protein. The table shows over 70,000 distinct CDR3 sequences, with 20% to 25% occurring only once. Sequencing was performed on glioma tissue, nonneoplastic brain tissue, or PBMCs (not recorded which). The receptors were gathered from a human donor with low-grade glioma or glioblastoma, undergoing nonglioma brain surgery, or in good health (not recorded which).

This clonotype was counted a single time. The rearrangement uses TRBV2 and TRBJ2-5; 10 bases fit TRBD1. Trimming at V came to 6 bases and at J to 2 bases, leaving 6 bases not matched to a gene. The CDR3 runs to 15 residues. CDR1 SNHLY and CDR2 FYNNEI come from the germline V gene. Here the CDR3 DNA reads TGTGCCAGCAGCTTCCGGACAGGGGGGCAAGAGACCCAGTACTTC. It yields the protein CASSFRTGGQETQYF.

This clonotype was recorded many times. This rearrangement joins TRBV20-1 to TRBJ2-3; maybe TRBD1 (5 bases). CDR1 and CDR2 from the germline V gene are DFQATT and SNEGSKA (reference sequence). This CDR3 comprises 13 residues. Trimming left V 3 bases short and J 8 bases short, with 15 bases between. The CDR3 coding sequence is TGCAGTGCTAGCCAACGGACAAAGCCTACGCAGTATTTT. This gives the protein CSASQRTKPTQYF.

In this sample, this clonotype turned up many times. This chain's CDR3 is CASRNRNNEQFF. The CDR3 nucleotides read TGTGCCAGCAGGAACAGAAACAATGAGCAGTTCTTC. The rearrangement uses TRBV2 and TRBJ2-1; unclear D gene. The CDR3 extends over 12 amino acids. Germline CDR1 and CDR2: SNHLY and FYNNEI. The ends were cut back, 6 bases at V and 5 bases at J, with 8 bases in the middle.

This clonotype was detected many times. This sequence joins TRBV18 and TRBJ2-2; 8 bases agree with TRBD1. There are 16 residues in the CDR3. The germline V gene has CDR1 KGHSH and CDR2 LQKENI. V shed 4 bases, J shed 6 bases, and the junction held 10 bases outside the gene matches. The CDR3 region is CASSLTAGGAPGELFF. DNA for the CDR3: TGTGCCAGCTCACTTACCGCAGGGGGCGCCCCCGGGGAGCTGTTTTTT.

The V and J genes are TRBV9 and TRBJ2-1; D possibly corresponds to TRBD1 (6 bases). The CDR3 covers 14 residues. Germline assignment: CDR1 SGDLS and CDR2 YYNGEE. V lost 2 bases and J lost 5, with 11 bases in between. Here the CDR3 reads CASSVLGQHNEQFF. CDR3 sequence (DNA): TGTGCCAGCAGCGTTTTAGGACAGCACAATGAGCAGTTCTTC.

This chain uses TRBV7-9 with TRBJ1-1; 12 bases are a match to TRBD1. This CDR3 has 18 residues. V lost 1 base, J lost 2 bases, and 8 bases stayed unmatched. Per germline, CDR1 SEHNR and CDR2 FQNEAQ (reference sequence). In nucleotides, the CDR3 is TGTGCCAGCAGCTTAGTAGGGACAGGGGGCTTACGAAACACTGAAGCTTTCTTT. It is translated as CASSLVGTGGLRNTEAFF.

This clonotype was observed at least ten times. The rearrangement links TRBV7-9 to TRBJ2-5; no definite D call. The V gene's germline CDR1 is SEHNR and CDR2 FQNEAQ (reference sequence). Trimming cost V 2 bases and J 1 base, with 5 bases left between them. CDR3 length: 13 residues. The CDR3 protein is CASSLIRQETQYF. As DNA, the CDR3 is TGTGCCAGCAGCTTAATCCGCCAAGAGACCCAGTACTTC.

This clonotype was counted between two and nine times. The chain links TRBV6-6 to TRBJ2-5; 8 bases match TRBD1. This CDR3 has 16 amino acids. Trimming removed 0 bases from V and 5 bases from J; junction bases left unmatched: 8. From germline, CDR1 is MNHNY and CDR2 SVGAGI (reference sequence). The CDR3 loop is CASSYSFQGARETQYF. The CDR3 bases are TGTGCCAGCAGTTACTCCTTCCAGGGGGCGCGGGAGACCCAGTACTTC.

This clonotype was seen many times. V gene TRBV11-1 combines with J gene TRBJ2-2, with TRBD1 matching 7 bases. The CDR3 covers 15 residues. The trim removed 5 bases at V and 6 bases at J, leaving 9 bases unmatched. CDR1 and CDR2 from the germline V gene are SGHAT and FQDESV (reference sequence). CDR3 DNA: TGTGCCAGCAGCCTTGCCTACAGGGGATCCGGGGAGCTGTTTTTT. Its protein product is CASSLAYRGSGELFF. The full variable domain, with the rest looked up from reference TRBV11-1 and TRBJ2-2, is EAEVAQSPRYKITEKSQAVAFWCDPISGHATLYWYRQILGQGPELLVQFQDESVVDDSQLPKDRFSAERLKGVDSTLKIQPAELGDSAMYLCASSLAYRGSGELFFGEGSRLTVL.

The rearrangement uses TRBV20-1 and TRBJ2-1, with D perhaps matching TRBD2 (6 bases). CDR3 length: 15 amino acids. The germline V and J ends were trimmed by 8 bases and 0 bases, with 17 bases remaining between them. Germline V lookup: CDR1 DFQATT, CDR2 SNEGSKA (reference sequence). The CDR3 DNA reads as TGCAGTATCCAGAGGCGGGACTTCTCCTACAATGAGCAGTTCTTC. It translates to CSIQRRDFSYNEQFF.

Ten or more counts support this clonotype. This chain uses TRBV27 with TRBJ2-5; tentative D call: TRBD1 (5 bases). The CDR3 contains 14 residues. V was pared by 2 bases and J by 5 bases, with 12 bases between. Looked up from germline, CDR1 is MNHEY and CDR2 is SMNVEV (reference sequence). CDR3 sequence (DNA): TGTGCCAGCAGTTTAACGTGGGGCCGGGAGACCCAGTACTTC. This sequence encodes CASSLTWGRETQYF.

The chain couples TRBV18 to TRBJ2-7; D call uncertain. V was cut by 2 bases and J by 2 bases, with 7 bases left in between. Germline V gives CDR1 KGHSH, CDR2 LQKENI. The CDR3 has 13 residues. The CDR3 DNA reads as TGTGCCAGCTCACCAGAGGCTACCTACGAGCAGTACTTC. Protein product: CASSPEATYEQYF.

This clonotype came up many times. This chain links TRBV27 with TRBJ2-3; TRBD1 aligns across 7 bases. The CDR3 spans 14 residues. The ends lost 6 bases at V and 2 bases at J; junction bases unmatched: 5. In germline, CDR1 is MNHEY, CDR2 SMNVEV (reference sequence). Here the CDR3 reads CASRRGLHTDTQYF. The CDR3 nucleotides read TGTGCCAGCAGGAGGGGGCTACACACAGATACGCAGTATTTT.

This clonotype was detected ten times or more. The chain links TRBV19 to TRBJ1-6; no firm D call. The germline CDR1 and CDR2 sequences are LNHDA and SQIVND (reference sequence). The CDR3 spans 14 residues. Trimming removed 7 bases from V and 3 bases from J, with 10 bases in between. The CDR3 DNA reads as TGTGCCAGTACGAGGAGCAACTATAATTCACCCCTCCACTTT. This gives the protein CASTRSNYNSPLHF. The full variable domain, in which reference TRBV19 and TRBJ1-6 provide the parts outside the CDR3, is DGGITQSPKYLFRKEGQNVTLSCEQNLNHDAMYWYRQDPGQGLRLIYYSQIVNDFQKGDIAEGYSVSREKKESFPLTVTSAQKNPTAFYLCASTRSNYNSPLHFGNGTRLTVT.

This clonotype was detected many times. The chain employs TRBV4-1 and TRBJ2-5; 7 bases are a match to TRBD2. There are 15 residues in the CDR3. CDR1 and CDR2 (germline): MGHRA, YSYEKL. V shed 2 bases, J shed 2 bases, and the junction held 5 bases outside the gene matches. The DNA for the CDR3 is TGCGCCAGCAGCCAAAGCCTAGCGGAGCAAGAGACCCAGTACTTC. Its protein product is CASSQSLAEQETQYF.

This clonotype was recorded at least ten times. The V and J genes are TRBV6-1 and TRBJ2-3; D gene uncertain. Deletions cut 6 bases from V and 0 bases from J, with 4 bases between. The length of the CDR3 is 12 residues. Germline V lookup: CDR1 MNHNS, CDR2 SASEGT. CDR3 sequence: CASRKSTDTQYF. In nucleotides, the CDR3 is TGTGCCAGCAGGAAGAGCACAGATACGCAGTATTTT.

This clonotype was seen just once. CDR3 amino acids: CASSLTAGGEQYF. The CDR3 DNA sequence: TGTGCCAGCAGCCTCACGGCAGGGGGCGAGCAGTACTTC. This chain joins TRBV7-9 and TRBJ2-7; 7 nucleotides match TRBD1. With 5 bases clipped from V and 6 bases from J, the junction kept 7 bases outside the gene matches. Germline CDR1 reads SEHNR; CDR2 reads FQNEAQ (reference sequence). The length of the CDR3 is 13 residues.

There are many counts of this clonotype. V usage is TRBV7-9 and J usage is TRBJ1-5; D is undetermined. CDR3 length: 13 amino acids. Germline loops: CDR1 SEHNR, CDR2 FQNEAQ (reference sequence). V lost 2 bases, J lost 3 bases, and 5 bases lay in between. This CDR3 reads CASSLSANQPQHF. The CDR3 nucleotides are TGTGCCAGCAGCTTAAGCGCCAATCAGCCCCAGCATTTT.

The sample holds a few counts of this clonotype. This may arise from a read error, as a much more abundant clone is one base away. Here the CDR3 reads CASSLAHPYEQYF. CDR3 coding DNA: TGTGCCAGCAGCTTAGCACACCCCTACGAGCAGTACTTC. The gene calls are TRBV7-6 and TRBJ2-7; D remains unclear. Germline CDR1 and CDR2: SGHVS and FNYEAQ. The CDR3 covers 13 residues. Trimming took off 0 bases at V and 2 bases at J, with 5 bases between the two ends.

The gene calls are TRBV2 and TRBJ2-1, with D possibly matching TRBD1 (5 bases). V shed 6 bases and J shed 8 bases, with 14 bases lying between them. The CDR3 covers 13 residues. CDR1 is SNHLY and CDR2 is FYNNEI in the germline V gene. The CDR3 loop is CASRRGQGDEQFF. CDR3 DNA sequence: TGTGCCAGCAGAAGGGGCCAAGGCGATGAGCAGTTCTTC. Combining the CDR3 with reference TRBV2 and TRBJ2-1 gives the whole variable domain EPEVTQTPSHQVTQMGQEVILRCVPISNHLYFYWYRQILGQKVEFLVSFYNNEISEKSEIFDDQFSVERPDGSNFTLKIRSTKLEDSAMYFCASRRGQGDEQFFGPGTRLTVL.

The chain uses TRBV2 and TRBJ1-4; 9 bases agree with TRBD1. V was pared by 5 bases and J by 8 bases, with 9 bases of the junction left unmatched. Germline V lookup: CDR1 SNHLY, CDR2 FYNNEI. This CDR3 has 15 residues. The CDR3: CASSQAGTGNEKLFF. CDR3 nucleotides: TGTGCCAGCAGTCAGGCCGGGACAGGGAACGAAAAACTGTTTTTT.

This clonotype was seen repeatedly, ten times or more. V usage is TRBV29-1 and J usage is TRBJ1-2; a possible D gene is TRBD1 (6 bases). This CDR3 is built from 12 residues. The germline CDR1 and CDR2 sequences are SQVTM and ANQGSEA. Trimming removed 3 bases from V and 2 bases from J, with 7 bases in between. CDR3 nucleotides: TGCAGCGTTGAGCAGGGGAACTATGGCTACACCTTC. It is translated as CSVEQGNYGYTF.

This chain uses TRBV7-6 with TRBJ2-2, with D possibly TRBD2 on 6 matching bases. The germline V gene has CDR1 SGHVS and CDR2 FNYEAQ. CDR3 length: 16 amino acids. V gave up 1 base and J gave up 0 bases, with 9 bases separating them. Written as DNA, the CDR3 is TGTGCCAGCAGCTTAGTTGCGGGGACGAACACCGGGGAGCTGTTTTTT. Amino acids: CASSLVAGTNTGELFF.

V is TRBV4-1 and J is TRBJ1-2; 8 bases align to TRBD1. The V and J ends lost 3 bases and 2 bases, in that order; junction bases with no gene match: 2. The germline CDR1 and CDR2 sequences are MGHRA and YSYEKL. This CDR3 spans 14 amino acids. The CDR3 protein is CASSHRTGNYGYTF. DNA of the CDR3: TGCGCCAGCAGCCATCGGACAGGGAACTATGGCTACACCTTC.